Shown below are 15 T cell receptor beta chains from a single sample sequenced in a study of Ad26.COV2.S vaccination and SARS-CoV-2 variants. Treatment given: 19 received Ad26.COV2.S at low or high dose, single or two shots; 5 received placebo; per-sample allocation not given. Sampling happened 63 days after the first vaccine or placebo injection. Profiling relied on immunoSEQ multiplex PCR, and the TCRdb table lists in-frame clones only, not all of them. The table shows roughly 510,000 clones, with 87% occurring only once. This specimen consisted of peripheral blood, obtained in a trial of Ad26.COV2.S vaccine versus placebo. The receptors come from a person between 18 and 60 years old who received the Ad26.COV2.S COVID-19 vaccine or a placebo.

This chain joins TRBV5-1 and TRBJ1-6; 8 nucleotides match TRBD1. The V gene end was trimmed by 4 bases and the J gene end by 11 bases; junction bases not matched to a gene: 20. Germline CDR1 and CDR2: SGHRS and YFSETQ. This CDR3 is built from 18 residues. CDR3: CASSPTSGTGIIGAPLHF. The CDR3 region has the DNA TGCGCCAGCAGCCCAACCTCCGGGACAGGAATTATCGGGGCACCCCTCCACTTT. Supplemented by reference TRBV5-1 and TRBJ1-6, the full variable domain reads KAGVTQTPRYLIKTRGQQVTLSCSPISGHRSVSWYQQTPGQGLQFLFEYFSETQRNKGNFPGRFSGRQFSNSRSEMNVSTLELGDSALYLCASSPTSGTGIIGAPLHFGNGTRLTVT.

This chain links TRBV5-1 with TRBJ2-1; 7 bases are shared with TRBD2. This CDR3 region has 16 residues. Per germline, CDR1 SGHRS and CDR2 YFSETQ. The trim removed 4 bases at V and 0 bases at J, leaving 7 bases unmatched. CDR3 loop: CASSPSSGPSYNEQFF. CDR3 nucleotides: TGCGCCAGCAGCCCCTCTAGCGGCCCCTCCTACAATGAGCAGTTCTTC.

V is TRBV9 and J is TRBJ2-2, with 9 nucleotides matching TRBD1. The CDR3 loop spans 17 amino acids. The trim removed 3 bases at V and 8 bases at J, leaving 14 bases unmatched. Germline CDR1 and CDR2: SGDLS and YYNGEE. In DNA form, the CDR3 reads TGTGCCAGCAGCGACCCCCCGGGACAGGGCTTAGCGGGGGAGCTGTTTTTT. This codes for CASSDPPGQGLAGELFF.

The V and J genes are TRBV7-3 and TRBJ2-3; 8 nucleotides line up with TRBD2. V gave up 5 bases and J gave up 0 bases; unmatched junction bases: 16. From germline, CDR1 is SGHTA and CDR2 FQGTGA. The CDR3 length is 19 residues. The CDR3 sequence is CASSPRAGGLHTSTDTQYF. CDR3 coding DNA: TGTGCCAGCAGCCCCCGGGCGGGAGGCCTCCACACTAGCACAGATACGCAGTATTTT.

CDR3 sequence: CASGWTGIYGYTF. The DNA of the CDR3 is TGTGCCAGCGGTTGGACAGGAATATATGGCTACACCTTC. This sequence joins TRBV9 and TRBJ1-2, with TRBD1 matching over 7 bases. V gave up 7 bases and J gave up 5 bases; unmatched junction bases: 8. From germline, CDR1 is SGDLS and CDR2 YYNGEE. This CDR3 contains 13 residues.

This chain uses TRBV19 with TRBJ2-1; D not certain. V lost 7 bases, J lost 1 base, and 11 bases lay in between. The CDR3 is 14 residues long. Germline CDR1 and CDR2: LNHDA and SQIVND (reference sequence). DNA of the CDR3: TGTGCCAGTACCCCCGGCCGGTCCTACAATGAGCAGTTCTTC. Translating gives CASTPGRSYNEQFF.

The chain recombines TRBV7-3 with TRBJ1-2; 9 bases match TRBD1. Per germline, CDR1 SGHTA and CDR2 FQGTGA. Trimming took 2 bases from V and 8 from J; bases not matched to a gene: 6. The CDR3 contains 14 residues. CDR3: CASSLGTGGGGYTF. In DNA, the CDR3 is TGTGCCAGCAGCTTAGGAACAGGGGGCGGGGGCTACACCTTC.

The chain couples TRBV29-1 to TRBJ2-3, with 7 bases matching TRBD2. Per the germline V gene, CDR1 is SQVTM and CDR2 is ANQGSEA. Trimming took 6 bases from V and 4 from J; bases not matched to a gene: 13. CDR3 length: 15 residues. CDR3 loop: CSVSGAGIGADTQYF. CDR3 nucleotide sequence: TGCAGCGTCTCGGGAGCGGGAATTGGCGCAGATACGCAGTATTTT.

The chain joins TRBV28 to TRBJ2-2; perhaps TRBD2 as D (5 bases). There are 15 residues in the CDR3. CDR1 is MDHEN and CDR2 is SYDVKM in the germline V gene. Trimming removed 3 bases from V and 2 bases from J, with 10 bases in between. CDR3 amino acids: CASSFGGGNTGELFF. For the CDR3, the DNA is TGTGCCAGCAGTTTTGGAGGCGGCAACACCGGGGAGCTGTTTTTT.

The CDR3 DNA is TGTGCCAGCGGATACGGACAGGTAAACAATGAGCAGTTCTTC. Translating gives CASGYGQVNNEQFF. The rearrangement links TRBV9 to TRBJ2-1; 7 positions agree with TRBD1. Germline V gene lookup returns CDR1 SGDLS and CDR2 YYNGEE. This CDR3 comprises 14 residues. With 7 bases clipped from V and 5 bases from J, the junction kept 9 bases outside the gene matches. Full variable domain (rest looked up from reference TRBV9 and TRBJ2-1): DSGVTQTPKHLITATGQRVTLRCSPRSGDLSVYWYQQSLDQGLQFLIQYYNGEERAKGNILERFSAQQFPDLHSELNLSSLELGDSALYFCASGYGQVNNEQFFGPGTRLTVL.

The CDR3 sequence: CASSQKAESSGSGGQFF. DNA for the CDR3: TGTGCCAGCAGCCAAAAAGCGGAGTCTAGCGGGAGCGGGGGGCAGTTCTTC. The chain carries TRBV7-8 and TRBJ2-1; TRBD2 agrees at 10 bases. V dropped 5 bases and J dropped 12; count of bases not matched to a gene: 19. CDR1 is SGHVS, CDR2 FQNEAQ, per germline. The CDR3 is 17 residues long.

This clone appeared once. The chain combines TRBV24-1 with TRBJ1-4; D uncertain. Germline V gene sequence: CDR1 KGHDR, CDR2 SFDVKD. Trimming shortened V by 5 bases and J by 7 bases, and 10 bases separated the two germline ends. This CDR3 spans 13 amino acids. CDR3 in amino acids: CATSASGSEKLFF. For the CDR3, the DNA is TGTGCCACCAGTGCGAGTGGGTCTGAAAAACTGTTTTTT.

V gene TRBV9 combines with J gene TRBJ1-1; D possibly corresponds to TRBD1 (5 bases). The CDR3 has 14 amino acids. Germline V gene sequence: CDR1 SGDLS, CDR2 YYNGEE. Trimming removed 4 bases at V and 8 bases at J, with 18 bases between. The CDR3 nucleotides are TGTGCCAGCAGCAGAACAGGCGGGGTGGCGGAAGCTTTCTTT. Translating gives CASSRTGGVAEAFF. Looking up the rest from reference TRBV9 and TRBJ1-1 gives the full variable domain: DSGVTQTPKHLITATGQRVTLRCSPRSGDLSVYWYQQSLDQGLQFLIQYYNGEERAKGNILERFSAQQFPDLHSELNLSSLELGDSALYFCASSRTGGVAEAFFGQGTRLTVV.

The genes are TRBV7-2 and TRBJ2-6; 7 bases are a match to TRBD1. Germline trimming cut 4 bases from V and 3 bases from J; bases unmatched to any gene: 3. This CDR3 comprises 15 residues. The V gene's germline CDR1 is SGHTA and CDR2 FQGNSA. The CDR3 DNA reads TGTGCCAGCAGCTCAAGGGGGCGTGGGGCCAACGTCCTGACTTTC. This codes for CASSSRGRGANVLTF.

This clone has a single count. CDR3 in DNA: TGTGCCAGCAGTGCCGGGTGGGGCTACACCTTC. It yields the protein CASSAGWGYTF. The chain couples TRBV2 to TRBJ1-2, with no clear D. Trimming pared 4 bases from V and 8 bases from J, leaving 8 bases between. Germline CDR1 SNHLY, CDR2 FYNNEI. CDR3 length equals 11 residues.